This T cell receptor (beta chain) was recorded in a study of cytotoxic CD8 clonotypes in ibrutinib-treated CLL. Overall study context: Partial responses totalled approximately 24 and complete responses 2; after median 68 months, approximately 15 remained remitted and around twelve progressed.

Assay used: immunoSEQ multiplex PCR; TCRdb lists only in-frame clones, some missing. The table records fewer than 35,000 clones, over 55% of them present only once. Germline CDR1 is MNHEY and CDR2 is SVGAGI. The CDR3 has 15 amino acids. Trimming stripped 6 bases from V and 4 bases from J, with 17 bases between. The V call is TRBV6-5, the J call TRBJ2-3; possibly TRBD2 for D (7 bases). This clonotype was obtained from a human donor with chronic lymphocytic leukemia. The sample was PBMCs, taken after 24 months of ibrutinib treatment. CDR3 nucleotides: TGTGCCAGCAGCTTCGAGGGGGGGCCATCAGATACGCAGTATTTT. It translates to CASSFEGGPSDTQYF.